Listed below are T cell receptor beta chains from one sample, sequenced in a study of metastatic and nonmetastatic thyroid tumors. TCRdb re-clonotyped the PCR reads through MiXCR. The sample carries approximately 28,000 clones, roughly 17% recorded once. Sequenced material: blood. These TCRs come from a male donor with papillary thyroid cancer or a benign thyroid nodule (not recorded which). Some clones in this sample may be carry-over from other donors' samples. The CDR3 runs from the conserved cysteine through the conserved F or W. Fields, in order: clone size, CDR3 length, V gene, CDR3 protein. Expanded clones are given a class, and other clones once, few, many or no size at all.

>few|16|TRBV27
CASMPQSPGLVYEQYF
>many|14|TRBV28
CASSFGDPGYGYTF
>-|15|TRBV10-1
CASSAPGGPGGQPFF
>-|14|TRBV27
CASSRRESRNEQFF
>many|18|TRBV10-1
CASSESTGLAGVGNEQFF
>-|16|TRBV27
CASSLSRWPENTEAFF
>once|16|TRBV4-2
CASSPPLAGEEDTQYF
>many|16|TRBV28
CASSSYSHNHRNEQFF
>few|12|TRBV27
CASGGLNYGYTF
>-|15|TRBV3-1
CASSFLGRGVYEQYF
>few|14|TRBV27
CASSSGRFSYEQYF
>many|15|TRBV5-1
CASSLQREVGDTQYF
>many|12|TRBV11-2
CASSFSGDTIYF
>many|14|TRBV16
CASSQFPGDTEAFF
>many|13|TRBV24-1
CATGRGAYNEQFF
>-|17|TRBV3-1
CASSLGQSGEANYGYTF
>-|15|TRBV4-1
CASSQVPGSNQPQHF
>many|15|TRBV20-1
CSAMKERDSYNEQFF
>-|12|TRBV20-1
CSAKLLQETQYF
>-|14|TRBV6-6
CARSYSLGDNEQFF
>many|19|TRBV21-1
CASSYRRPGALGSTDTQYF
>few|16|TRBV10-1
CTSSPGGAGGPGELFF
>-|15|TRBV9
CASSVRLAGGVEQYF
>-|13|TRBV20-1
CSAPLAGAYEQYF
>many|14|TRBV19
CASIRGRAMGEAFF
>-|14|TRBV19
CASSIRDVNQSQHF
>-|16|TRBV20-1
CSATGHSGVSDNEQFF
>medium-sized|15|TRBV12-3/TRBV12-4
CASRLTGQNSYEQYF
>many|13|TRBV6-5
CASSYGNPYEQYF
>many|15|TRBV28
CATLKGAVPGDTIYF
>-|16|TRBV6-5
CASSYSGTGGNYGYTF
>many|13|TRBV29-1
CSANVNGDTEAFF
>many|16|TRBV28
CASSRPGTGTNEKLFF
>few|16|TRBV28
CASSAPLLAAKNIQYF
>many|15|TRBV30
CAWRSPGQENEKLFF
>many|12|TRBV20-1
CRGSQDGYGYTF
>-|14|TRBV6-1
CASSRRDLLNGQYF
>-|14|TRBV9
CASSVSGRSYDQYF
>many|16|TRBV19
CASSIGWGTSTDTQYF
>many|14|TRBV7-2
CASSWLPRDTEAFF
>many|19|TRBV20-1
CSASDGLAGVSSSYNEQFF
>many|14|TRBV20-1
CSARAQNSYNEQFF
>many|16|TRBV5-1
CASSQGQGAANEKLFF
>many|20|TRBV15
CATSRWGAGAPPGGANVLTF
>-|14|TRBV11-2
CASSLVAIHYEQYF
>many|15|TRBV9
CASRPGAGGLNEQFF
>-|13|TRBV5-1
CASSLAGADTQYF
>-|15|TRBV5-6
CASSLRTGGPREQFF
>-|18|TRBV5-1
CASSYLPVAGARGDEQFF
>many|15|TRBV4-1
CASSQVGQGGQPQHF
>many|12|TRBV20-1
CSARGEGRDAFF
>medium-sized|15|TRBV28
CASSLLAEVYNEQFF
>-|15|TRBV5-1
CASSLLRTGGSGYTF
>-|18|TRBV28
CASRPIDSLRYTFYCYTF
>many|14|TRBV12-3/TRBV12-4
CASSFGTGGQPQHF